This T cell receptor (beta chain) was observed in a study of T cells in Graves' hyperthyroidism and ophthalmopathy. If no ophthalmopathy progression occurred within 18 months, Graves' hyperthyroidism was stable. On this clonotype: The antigen is undetermined. The missing conserved phenylalanine or tryptophan at the end of this CDR3 makes a read error likely. The DNA is left out, because the CDR3 cannot be placed on it with certainty; the CDR3 is given as TCRdb lists it.

TCR beta CDR3 regions were amplified from RNA. The TCR CDR3 was amplified in a first-round RT-PCR using the HTBI primer set. TCRdb passed the multiplex PCR reads through MiXCR, listing each CDR3 protein once. The sample records a few hundred thousand distinct CDR3 sequences, around 42% being singletons. Study-level points and caveats: Appearing also in blood were most of the thyroid clonotypes expanded above 0.001.

The CDR3 spans 9 amino acids, including both terminal residues. Looked up from germline, CDR1 is SGHVS and CDR2 is FNYEAQ. The sequenced sample was peripheral blood or thyroid tissue (not recorded which). V is TRBV7-6 and J is TRBJ2-6. The sequence was collected from a woman younger than 30 with Graves' hyperthyroidism. The CDR3 region is CASSATYDL.